These T cell receptor beta chains were read from a single sample in a study of T cell repertoires in cytomegalovirus infection. No antigen has been assigned to these receptors. MiXCR was run by TCRdb on the reads, yielding one entry per CDR3 protein. The sample includes some 480,000 distinct CDR3 sequences, about 33% seen only once; the top ten take about a sixth. The sample here was cultured PBMCs, taken from culture after CMV antigen stimulation. Receptors were obtained from a human donor in good health (CMV status not recorded). Some clones in this sample may be carry-over from other donors' samples. CDR3s include the opening cysteine and the closing phenylalanine or tryptophan. D genes are given only for firm matches. Size values are once, few and many counts, or a class for expanded clones, and some rows have none.

j_gene: TRBJ1-1; abundance: few; v_gene: TRBV29-1; d_gene: TRBD1; CDR3nt: TGCAGCGTTGTTGACAGGGTGAACACTGAAGCTTTCTTT; CDR3aa: CSVVDRVNTEAFF
j_gene: TRBJ2-2; abundance: NA; v_gene: TRBV5-6; d_gene: TRBD2; CDR3nt: TGTGCCAGCAGCTTGGCGTGGCGGGAGACCGGGGAGCTGTTTTTT; CDR3aa: CASSLAWRETGELFF
j_gene: TRBJ2-1; abundance: NA; v_gene: TRBV6-2/TRBV6-3; d_gene: TRBD2; CDR3nt: TGTGCCAGCAGCCAATCCGGGACTAGCGGTCCCTTGGGTGAGCAGTTCTTC; CDR3aa: CASSQSGTSGPLGEQFF
j_gene: TRBJ2-1; abundance: NA; v_gene: TRBV27; d_gene: TRBD1; CDR3nt: TGTGCCAGCAGTGTAGCCCGGGACAGGGGCCCCGAGCAGTTCTTC; CDR3aa: CASSVARDRGPEQFF
j_gene: TRBJ1-4; abundance: few; v_gene: TRBV25-1; d_gene: NA; CDR3nt: TGTGCCAGCAGTGCTGCAACTAATGAAAAACTGTTTTTT; CDR3aa: CASSAATNEKLFF
j_gene: TRBJ1-1; abundance: NA; v_gene: TRBV6-4; d_gene: NA; CDR3nt: TGTGCCAGCAGTGCTCGGGACGGCGGACATGTAGCTTTCTTT; CDR3aa: CASSARDGGHVAFF
j_gene: TRBJ2-1; abundance: NA; v_gene: TRBV5-1; d_gene: TRBD2; CDR3nt: TGCGCCAGCAGCATAAAGCGGGATGGGAGACTTTACAATGAGCAGTTCTTC; CDR3aa: CASSIKRDGRLYNEQFF
j_gene: TRBJ2-4; abundance: few; v_gene: TRBV7-2; d_gene: NA; CDR3nt: TGTGCCAGCAGCGCCCACGGGGGCAGCATTCAGTACTTC; CDR3aa: CASSAHGGSIQYF
j_gene: TRBJ2-2; abundance: NA; v_gene: TRBV5-1; d_gene: TRBD1; CDR3nt: TGCGCCAGCAGCTTGGCCGCCCTCACAGGGGCCGGGGAGCTGTTTTTT; CDR3aa: CASSLAALTGAGELFF
j_gene: TRBJ2-3; abundance: NA; v_gene: TRBV5-1; d_gene: TRBD2; CDR3nt: TGCGCCAGCAGCTTGGCTCTAGCGGGAGGGCCCTCGGATACGCAGTATTTT; CDR3aa: CASSLALAGGPSDTQYF
j_gene: TRBJ1-5; abundance: many; v_gene: TRBV7-2; d_gene: NA; CDR3nt: TGTGCCAGTAGCCTCGATGGCGGAAGCAATCAGCCCCAGCATTTT; CDR3aa: CASSLDGGSNQPQHF
j_gene: TRBJ2-2; abundance: few; v_gene: TRBV28; d_gene: NA; CDR3nt: TGTGCCAGCAAAACCTCGGGTGCGAACACCGGGGAGCTGTTTTTT; CDR3aa: CASKTSGANTGELFF
j_gene: TRBJ1-1; abundance: few; v_gene: TRBV7-8; d_gene: NA; CDR3nt: TGTGCCAGCAGCTTACTTAGGCTGAACACTGAAGCTTTCTTT; CDR3aa: CASSLLRLNTEAFF
j_gene: TRBJ1-2; abundance: once; v_gene: TRBV5-1; d_gene: NA; CDR3nt: TGCGCCAGCAGACCCACAGGTGACGACTATGGCTACACCTTC; CDR3aa: CASRPTGDDYGYTF
j_gene: TRBJ1-6; abundance: NA; v_gene: TRBV20-1; d_gene: TRBD1; CDR3nt: TGCAGTGCTACGATGGGACAGAGAAATTCACCCCTCCACTTT; CDR3aa: CSATMGQRNSPLHF
j_gene: TRBJ2-1; abundance: many; v_gene: TRBV6-1; d_gene: TRBD2; CDR3nt: TGTGCCAGCAGTACCTCAGTGAGCGGGATTTACAATGAGCAGTTCTTC; CDR3aa: CASSTSVSGIYNEQFF
j_gene: TRBJ2-2; abundance: few; v_gene: TRBV7-2; d_gene: TRBD1; CDR3nt: TGTGCCAGCACCCTAAAGGTGGGGACAGAGTTGAACACCGGGGAGCTGTTTTTT; CDR3aa: CASTLKVGTELNTGELFF
j_gene: TRBJ2-3; abundance: NA; v_gene: TRBV7-9; d_gene: TRBD1; CDR3nt: TGTGCCAGCAGCCCAAGGACAGGGGCAGATACGCAGTATTTT; CDR3aa: CASSPRTGADTQYF
j_gene: TRBJ2-1; abundance: few; v_gene: TRBV25-1; d_gene: TRBD2; CDR3nt: TGTGCCAGCAGTGAAGGTGGGACTAGCGGATACAATGAGCAGTTCTTC; CDR3aa: CASSEGGTSGYNEQFF
j_gene: TRBJ2-3; abundance: few; v_gene: TRBV6-5; d_gene: TRBD1; CDR3nt: TGTGCCAGCAGATCAGGGGACAGGACAGATACGCAGTATTTT; CDR3aa: CASRSGDRTDTQYF
j_gene: TRBJ2-1; abundance: few; v_gene: TRBV7-8; d_gene: NA; CDR3nt: TGTGCCAGCAGCTTAGAATCGGACCCCCGCTACAATGAGCAGTTCTTC; CDR3aa: CASSLESDPRYNEQFF
j_gene: TRBJ2-1; abundance: NA; v_gene: TRBV5-6; d_gene: NA; CDR3nt: TGTGCCAGCAGGTCTGCGGGGTTTTTGGGCCATGAGCAGTTCTTC; CDR3aa: CASRSAGFLGHEQFF
j_gene: TRBJ2-1; abundance: NA; v_gene: TRBV2; d_gene: NA; CDR3nt: TGTGCCAGCAGAGACCCCAGGGACCCCTACAATGAGCAGTTCTTC; CDR3aa: CASRDPRDPYNEQFF
j_gene: TRBJ1-2; abundance: NA; v_gene: TRBV7-3; d_gene: NA; CDR3nt: TGTGCCAGCAGCACCCGGACAGTCTATGGCTACACCTTC; CDR3aa: CASSTRTVYGYTF
j_gene: TRBJ2-7; abundance: NA; v_gene: TRBV7-3; d_gene: NA; CDR3nt: TGTGCCAGCAGCTTAGTAGGGGTGCAGTACTTC; CDR3aa: CASSLVGVQYF
j_gene: TRBJ2-6; abundance: NA; v_gene: TRBV19; d_gene: NA; CDR3nt: TGTGCCAGTAGAAACAGTTACTCTGGGGCCAACGTCCTGACTTTC; CDR3aa: CASRNSYSGANVLTF
j_gene: TRBJ1-1; abundance: many; v_gene: TRBV7-2; d_gene: NA; CDR3nt: TGTGCCAGCAGCTTAGGGACCATTGGAGGTGAAGCTTTCTTT; CDR3aa: CASSLGTIGGEAFF
j_gene: TRBJ1-5; abundance: NA; v_gene: TRBV18; d_gene: TRBD1; CDR3nt: TGTGCCAGCTCACGAACTGTGACAGGGGGTAGCAATCAGCCCCAGCATTTT; CDR3aa: CASSRTVTGGSNQPQHF